This T cell receptor beta chain was found in a study of blood T cell repertoires in COVID-19. The protocol was immunoSEQ multiplex PCR, while the TCRdb copy is restricted to in-frame clones and leaves out a portion. The sample consists of approximately 190,000 clones, around nine tenths of them appearing once. The ends were cut back, 3 bases at V and 5 bases at J, with 7 bases in the middle. The CDR3 extends over 13 amino acids. The sample comprised peripheral blood. The V call is TRBV12-3 or TRBV12-4, the J call TRBJ1-4, with a weak D call TRBD1 (5 bases). This receptor was obtained from a man between 60 and 70 years old with active or convalescent COVID-19. The chain's CDR3 is CASSLYRNEKLFF. CDR3 coding DNA: TGTGCCAGCAGTTTGTACAGGAATGAAAAACTGTTTTTT.